This TCR beta chain was obtained from a study of control samples from healthy donors and cancer patients. The assay was immunoSEQ multiplex PCR, and TCRdb's table has in-frame clones only and misses some. Among about 150,000 clones listed, 80% to 90% were seen once. V gave up 3 bases and J gave up 3 bases, with 5 bases separating them. The germline V gene encodes CDR1 DFQATT and CDR2 SNEGSKA (reference sequence). The CDR3 runs 11 residues. This TCR was sampled from a man aged 18-30 years in good health. Sequenced input: blood. The J gene is TRBJ2-5, the V gene TRBV20-1, with D unresolved. The CDR3 here is CSASKEETQYF. CDR3 nucleotides: TGCAGTGCTAGCAAGGAAGAGACCCAGTACTTC.